The present TCR beta chain was sequenced within a study of PD-L1 blockade in urothelial cancer (dated by TCRdb to about 2017). General notes on the study: All patients started therapy in about 2014 and received atezolizumab 1,200 mg intravenously every 3 weeks. Twenty-five of 29 patients were males with bladder-origin urothelial cancer, and about 65% of the roughly 29 reported a prior smoking history. An ECOG performance status of 0 or 1 was recorded for the patients, and 0 to 3 prior chemotherapy regimens had been received by the patients. Blood samples were analyzed at two time points: 3 weeks after treatment start (second dose) and 6 weeks after treatment start. Blood samples yielded a median of around 150,000 T cells and tens of thousands of unique TCRs, with median clonality around 0.084. An exploratory multi-omic analysis was conducted of the somatic, immune and clinical correlates of response to PD-L1 blockade with atezolizumab in urothelial cancer. Pretreatment tumor samples, along with matched peripheral blood collected serially before and after atezolizumab treatment, underwent TCR sequencing. Durable clinical benefit was defined as a progression-free survival longer than 6 months, and TCR features were additionally tested against progression-free survival and overall survival. In the same patients, whole exome sequencing and RNA sequencing of pretreatment tumors were performed in addition to TCR sequencing. Nine patients reached durable clinical benefit, while about 20 patients did not. Pretreatment blood TCR-seq was available for nearly 30 patients, at least one posttreatment blood collection was obtained for 24 patients, and tumor TCR-seq was available for 24 patients. Overall study results and their limits: Among patients with durable benefit, tumor-associated TCR clones showed greater expansion in peripheral blood 3 weeks after treatment started (n = 22, p = 0.022). Because of the small sample size (n ≈ 27) and the many exploratory analyses performed, the results are intended to be regarded as hypothesis-generating. Improved progression-free and overall survival was associated with having pretreatment peripheral blood TCR clonality below the median.

To estimate absolute template abundance from read counts, synthetic TCR analog templates were spiked into each PCR. The immunoSEQ assay was used to amplify TCRbeta CDR3 regions from genomic DNA with bias-controlled V and J gene primers. Rearranged TCRbeta segments were sequenced at approximately 20X coverage. The original pipeline was this. Clustering was used to correct sequencing errors, and CDR3s were annotated against IMGT so that V, D and J genes could be assigned. Downstream analyses used only productive TCRbeta rearrangements and left out out-of-frame or stop-codon sequences. Clonality was calculated as one minus the Shannon entropy normalized by the log of the number of unique productive sequences. Clones differing between time points or between blood and tumor were identified by Fisher's exact test with Benjamini-Hochberg correction at adjusted p below 0.01. TCRdb took over this immuneACCESS table, retaining in-frame rearrangements with V and J assigned. Such tables are incomplete; in checked studies, under half of the missing clones stem from an unresolved V gene, and the remainder is unexplained. Clone size and the V and J calls come from that table; the DNA yielded D and trimming. This sample has tens of thousands of clones in its table, and 80% to 85% of those were observed once. Roughly 2% of the sample is held by the ten biggest clonotypes.

Details on this clone: Its antigen is unknown. No base qualities exist here, and no much larger clone lies one base off it.

Deletion took 6 bases off V and 0 bases off J, with a span of 15 bases between the germline ends. Via the germline V gene, CDR1 is SGHTA and CDR2 FQGTGA. The CDR3, cysteine through phenylalanine, is 17 amino acids long. Only the CDR3 DNA is retained, 51 bases long and in frame from the first base. The sample's time point label, in plain terms: pretreatment peripheral blood. The cohort comprised around 31 patients with locally advanced or metastatic urothelial carcinoma treated at Memorial Sloan Kettering on a trial protocol. Peripheral blood mononuclear cells were collected pretreatment and during treatment, at between 1 and 8 total time points per patient. The Qiagen DNeasy Blood extraction kit was used to purify genomic DNA from total PBMCs and tumor samples. PBMCs were collected pretreatment and during treatment and were isolated and stored as previously described.

This chain joins TRBV7-3 to TRBJ2-6; tentative D gene TRBD1, with 6 bases matching. The receptor comes from a man between 60 and 75 years old with urothelial cancer. This material consisted of PBMCs, taken around atezolizumab (anti-PD-L1) treatment. The nucleotide sequence is TGTGCCAGCAGTTTTGGGACACCTAGCTCTGGGGCCAACGTCCTGACTTTC. Its protein product is CASSFGTPSSGANVLTF.